The present T cell receptor (beta chain) was sequenced within a study of T cells in Graves' hyperthyroidism and ophthalmopathy. At the level of the study: Peripheral blood collection took place at initial diagnosis, before any treatment.

J gave up 4 bases and V 1 base, and 18 bases lay outside the gene matches. This CDR3 has 19 amino acids. Germline CDR1 MNHEY, CDR2 SVGAGI. Overall study findings and caveats: Separating ophthalmopathy from stable hyperthyroidism was achieved by a 13 V-J model. Among thyroid clonotypes expanded above 0.001, most also appeared in blood.

Turning to this clonotype: What it binds is unknown.

Amplification yielded TCR beta CDR3 regions, with RNA transcripts as the source. The HTBI primer set drove a first-round RT-PCR of the TCR CDR3. Via MiXCR, TCRdb re-called the multiplex PCR reads, giving one row per CDR3 protein. The sample shows 300,000 to 450,000 distinct CDR3 sequences, 15% to 19% of them seen only once. The rearrangement joins TRBV6-5 to TRBJ2-7, with 8 nucleotides matching TRBD1. The sequenced sample was blood. This receptor was identified in a woman between 18 and 30 years old with Graves' hyperthyroidism that later progressed to Graves' ophthalmopathy. CDR3 nucleotide sequence: TGTGCCAGCAGTTACTATTCAGGGGGCCATATCTCAGACTTGTACGAGCAGTACTTC. Encoded protein: CASSYYSGGHISDLYEQYF.